Following are 21 T cell receptor beta chains from one sample sequenced in a study of T cells after yellow fever vaccination. TCRdb re-called the 5' RACE reads with MiXCR, one entry per CDR3 protein. The data hold approximately 260,000 distinct CDR3 sequences, with 10% to 15% observed a single time. Sequenced material: CD4+ T cells sorted from PBMCs, taken 45 days after the yellow fever booster vaccination. The receptor set was obtained from a man younger than 40 who received the YFV17D yellow fever vaccine.

The chain links TRBV6-5 to TRBJ2-6, with D tentatively TRBD2 (6 bases). V was shortened by 4 bases and J by 1 base, with 17 bases between the two germline ends. CDR1 and CDR2 from the germline V gene are MNHEY and SVGAGI. The CDR3 loop spans 18 amino acids. CDR3 residues: CASSSPGRRRSGANVLTF. The DNA for the CDR3 is TGTGCCAGCAGTTCCCCGGGGAGGCGGAGGTCTGGGGCCAACGTCCTGACTTTC.

V is TRBV19 and J is TRBJ2-3; the D gene is possibly TRBD1 (6 bases). Trimming took 6 bases from V and 0 from J, leaving 13 bases between them. The CDR3 length is 15 residues. In germline, CDR1 is LNHDA, CDR2 SQIVND (reference sequence). The CDR3 sequence: CASSGDMSSTDTQYF. CDR3 nucleotide sequence: TGTGCCAGTAGCGGGGACATGTCTAGCACAGATACGCAGTATTTT.

V and J are TRBV7-8 and TRBJ2-1, with 9 bases matching TRBD2. The CDR3 totals 13 residues. V trimming: 11 bases; J trimming: 7 bases; junction bases outside the gene matches: 9. Per the germline V gene, CDR1 is SGHVS and CDR2 is FQNEAQ. The DNA of the CDR3 is TGTGCCGGTGGCGGGAGGGCCTGGAATGAGCAGTTCTTC. Translated: CAGGGRAWNEQFF.

The V and J genes are TRBV29-1 and TRBJ2-3, with D unclear. The ends were cut back, 8 bases at V and 2 bases at J, with 8 bases in the middle. CDR3 length: 11 residues. Germline loops: CDR1 SQVTM, CDR2 ANQGSEA. The CDR3 DNA follows: TGCAGCTTCTGGATCACAGATACGCAGTATTTT. Translated, it gives CSFWITDTQYF.

This clonotype was detected a few times. V is TRBV5-1 and J is TRBJ2-3; 12 nucleotides match TRBD2. The CDR3 has 17 amino acids. Germline CDR1 is SGHRS and CDR2 is YFSETQ. The V and J ends lost 4 bases and 3 bases, in that order; junction bases with no gene match: 9. CDR3 sequence: CASSARLAGVGTDTQYF. CDR3 sequence (DNA): TGCGCCAGCAGCGCTAGACTAGCGGGAGTGGGTACAGATACGCAGTATTTT.

The rearrangement uses TRBV6-5 and TRBJ2-2, with no clear D. CDR1 and CDR2 from the germline V gene are MNHEY and SVGAGI. The germline V and J ends were trimmed by 7 bases and 3 bases, with 6 bases remaining between them. This CDR3 contains 12 residues. The CDR3 spells CASTEDTGELFF. The CDR3 coding sequence is TGTGCCAGCACCGAGGACACCGGGGAGCTGTTTTTT.

This clonotype has only a few counts. The V gene is TRBV12-3 or TRBV12-4, the J gene TRBJ1-2, with D uncertain. The CDR3 is 13 amino acids. V was pared by 5 bases and J by 4 bases, with 11 bases between. In nucleotides, the CDR3 is TGTGCCAGCAGTAGTAGGGCTGCCTATGGCTACACCTTC. Its translation: CASSSRAAYGYTF.

This clonotype was picked up a small number of times. This chain links TRBV4-3 with TRBJ2-2; D assignment may be TRBD1 or TRBD2 (5 bases each). The germline gives CDR1 LGHNA, CDR2 YSLEER. CDR3 size: 14 residues. V was pared by 6 bases and J by 1 base, with 9 bases between. DNA for the CDR3: TGCGCCAGCAGGAGGGGAGAGAACACCGGGGAGCTGTTTTTT. This gives the protein CASRRGENTGELFF.

This clonotype was picked up one time. It may be a read error: a sequence one base away is much more abundant. The chain has TRBV6-2 or TRBV6-3 and TRBJ2-5, with 7 bases lining up with TRBD1. Germline V gene lookup returns CDR1 MNHEY and CDR2 SVGEGT. The CDR3 spans 13 residues. Germline trimming cut 7 bases from V and 5 bases from J; bases unmatched to any gene: 7. CDR3 bases: TGTGCCAGCACAAGTCCGGGACAGGAGACCCAGTACTTC. Its protein is CASTSPGQETQYF.

CDR3 sequence (DNA): TGTGCCAGCAGCCTGTATGGGGCGGGAGAACCCTACGAGCAGTACTTC. The encoded protein is CASSLYGAGEPYEQYF. The chain carries TRBV7-2 and TRBJ2-7; 7 bases match TRBD2. V was clipped by 5 bases and J by 2 bases; unmatched bases: 12. Germline V CDR1 and CDR2: SGHTA, FQGNSA. The CDR3 covers 16 residues.

This clonotype was picked up a small number of times. The CDR3 bases are TGTGCCAGCAGATGGAAAGGGACGGCAGGCGAGCAGTACTTC. It translates to CASRWKGTAGEQYF. V is TRBV28 and J is TRBJ2-7; D might be TRBD1 or TRBD2, each matching 5 bases. The length of the CDR3 is 14 residues. Germline CDR1 MDHEN, CDR2 SYDVKM. The V end was cut by 6 bases, the J end by 6 bases, with 18 bases between. Filled out from reference TRBV28 and TRBJ2-7, the complete variable domain reads DVKVTQSSRYLVKRTGEKVFLECVQDMDHENMFWYRQDPGLGLRLIYFSYDVKMKEKGDIPEGYSVSREKKERFSLILESASTNQTSMYLCASRWKGTAGEQYFGPGTRLTVT.

This clonotype was counted only a few times. The chain couples TRBV20-1 to TRBJ2-1, with D perhaps matching TRBD1 or TRBD2 (5 bases each). V lost 3 bases, J lost 0 bases, and 9 bases lay in between. Germline CDR1 and CDR2: DFQATT and SNEGSKA (reference sequence). The CDR3 contains 14 residues. CDR3 sequence reads: CSASGTSSYNEQFF. For the CDR3, the DNA is TGCAGTGCTAGCGGGACGAGCTCCTACAATGAGCAGTTCTTC.

The chain carries TRBV7-6 and TRBJ2-7; D is possibly TRBD2 (6 bases). V lost 5 bases and J lost 3, with 11 bases in between. The CDR3 spans 13 residues. Germline loops: CDR1 SGHVS, CDR2 FNYEAQ. DNA of the CDR3: TGTGCCAGCAGCCCATGGGGGGACTACGAGCAGTACTTC. It is translated as CASSPWGDYEQYF.

The V and J genes are TRBV3-1 and TRBJ2-1; TRBD2 aligns across 12 bases. V gave up 2 bases and J gave up 8 bases; unmatched junction bases: 10. The CDR3 spans 17 residues. Germline loops: CDR1 LGHDT, CDR2 YNNKEL (reference sequence). CDR3 loop: CASSQPRLAGESDEQFF. The CDR3 DNA reads TGTGCCAGCAGCCAACCACGACTAGCGGGAGAATCGGATGAGCAGTTCTTC.

This clonotype has only a few counts. This chain joins TRBV20-1 and TRBJ2-5; D gene ambiguous. Trimming left V 3 bases short and J 3 bases short, with 5 bases between. Per germline, CDR1 DFQATT and CDR2 SNEGSKA (reference sequence). This CDR3 comprises 11 residues. CDR3 residues: CSARAKETQYF. The DNA of the CDR3 is TGCAGTGCTAGGGCCAAAGAGACCCAGTACTTC.

A few counts support this clonotype. The rearrangement links TRBV7-2 to TRBJ2-7; D gene unclear. Between the trimmed V and J ends, which lost 5 bases and 2 bases, there was a span of 7 bases. The CDR3 is 12 residues long. The V gene's germline CDR1 is SGHTA and CDR2 FQGNSA. The CDR3 spells CASSPFPYEQYF. The CDR3 bases are TGTGCCAGCAGCCCTTTTCCCTACGAGCAGTACTTC.

This clonotype was detected only a few times. The V call is TRBV19, the J call TRBJ1-6, with 7 bases lining up with TRBD1. The CDR3 consists of 16 residues. The ends lost 5 bases at V and 9 bases at J; junction bases unmatched: 13. Germline lookup yields CDR1 LNHDA and CDR2 SQIVND (reference sequence). For the CDR3, the DNA is TGTGCCAGTAGTCCCCGACAGGGTGGGGGTTTTTCACCCCTCCACTTT. The encoded protein is CASSPRQGGGFSPLHF. Full variable domain (remainder filled in from reference TRBV19 and TRBJ1-6): DGGITQSPKYLFRKEGQNVTLSCEQNLNHDAMYWYRQDPGQGLRLIYYSQIVNDFQKGDIAEGYSVSREKKESFPLTVTSAQKNPTAFYLCASSPRQGGGFSPLHFGNGTRLTVT.

V usage is TRBV3-1 and J usage is TRBJ2-1, with TRBD2 matching 7 bases. The CDR3 covers 14 residues. Germline-derived CDR1 and CDR2 are LGHDT and YNNKEL (reference sequence). V lost 3 bases, J lost 6 bases, and 5 bases stayed unmatched. The CDR3 protein is CASSQGLPFNEQFF. CDR3 DNA sequence: TGTGCCAGCAGCCAGGGACTACCTTTCAATGAGCAGTTCTTC.

This clonotype was seen a few times. The V and J genes are TRBV6-1 and TRBJ2-7; the D is unclear. Trimming took off 6 bases at V and 5 bases at J, with 23 bases between the two ends. Germline loops: CDR1 MNHNS, CDR2 SASEGT. CDR3 length: 16 amino acids. CDR3 region: CASSLIFGGMRNEQYF. In DNA, the CDR3 is TGTGCCAGCAGCCTCATTTTCGGTGGTATGAGGAACGAGCAGTACTTC.

This clonotype appeared a few times. This chain links TRBV20-1 with TRBJ2-3; 11 bases line up with TRBD2. Unmatched junction bases numbered 3, after V lost 6 bases and J lost 4 bases. CDR1 and CDR2 from the germline V gene are DFQATT and SNEGSKA (reference sequence). The CDR3 is 13 residues long. CDR3 residues: CSAILAGADTQYF. The DNA of the CDR3 is TGCAGTGCCATACTAGCGGGAGCAGATACGCAGTATTTT.

This clonotype was observed many times. The chain couples TRBV7-2 to TRBJ2-2; tentatively, D is TRBD1 (5 bases). V shed 8 bases and J shed 1 base, with 14 bases lying between them. CDR1 and CDR2 from the germline V gene are SGHTA and FQGNSA. The CDR3 covers 15 residues. The CDR3 spells CASQGLIQNTGELFF. CDR3 DNA sequence: TGTGCCAGCCAGGGCCTCATACAGAACACCGGGGAGCTGTTTTTT.